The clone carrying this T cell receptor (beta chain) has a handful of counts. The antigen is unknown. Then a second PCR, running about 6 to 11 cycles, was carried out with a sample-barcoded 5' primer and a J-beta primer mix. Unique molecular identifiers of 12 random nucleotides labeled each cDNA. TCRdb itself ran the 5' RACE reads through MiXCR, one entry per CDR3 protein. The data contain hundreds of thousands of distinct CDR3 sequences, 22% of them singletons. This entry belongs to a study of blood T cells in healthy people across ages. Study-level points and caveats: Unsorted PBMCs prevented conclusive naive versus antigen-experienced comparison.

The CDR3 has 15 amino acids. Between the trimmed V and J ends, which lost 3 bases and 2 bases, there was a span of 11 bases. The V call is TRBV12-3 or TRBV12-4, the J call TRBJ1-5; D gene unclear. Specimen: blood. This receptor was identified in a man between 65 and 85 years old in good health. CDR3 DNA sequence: TGTGCCAGCAGTTTCGCTGGGCGACGCAATCAGCCCCAGCATTTT. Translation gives CASSFAGRRNQPQHF.